A selection of T cell receptor beta chains follows, all from one sample in a study of blood T cell repertoires in COVID-19. Measured with immunoSEQ multiplex PCR; TCRdb has only the in-frame clones, and not every one. Among roughly 150,000 clones listed, approximately 90% were seen once. Sequenced: peripheral blood. Receptors were obtained from a woman between 65 and 79 years old with COVID-19, enrolled during active disease. Both conserved end residues are part of each CDR3. A D gene is named only where the DNA matches it firmly. Where a row states a size, it is once, few, many or the class of an expanded clone; other rows omit it.

CDR3 length: 16; D gene: TRBD1; V gene: TRBV2; J gene: TRBJ1-6; clone size: NA; CDR3 DNA: TGTGCCAGCAGTTTAAGTGGGACAGGGTTTAATTCACCCCTCCACTTT; CDR3 protein: CASSLSGTGFNSPLHF
CDR3 length: 13; D gene: TRBD1; V gene: TRBV27; J gene: TRBJ1-5; clone size: NA; CDR3 DNA: TGTGCCAGCAGTAAAGACAGGGTCCAGCCCCAGCATTTT; CDR3 protein: CASSKDRVQPQHF
CDR3 length: 16; D gene: NA; V gene: TRBV5-6; J gene: TRBJ2-5; clone size: NA; CDR3 DNA: TGTGCCAGCAGCATCCCGGCCCTAACGGAGGGAGAGACCCAGTACTTC; CDR3 protein: CASSIPALTEGETQYF
CDR3 length: 14; D gene: TRBD1; V gene: TRBV2; J gene: TRBJ2-7; clone size: NA; CDR3 DNA: TGTGCCAGCAAGTGGACAGGGGGCGTCTACGAGCAGTACTTC; CDR3 protein: CASKWTGGVYEQYF
CDR3 length: 14; D gene: NA; V gene: TRBV2; J gene: TRBJ1-1; clone size: NA; CDR3 DNA: TGTGCCAGCAGTGAAGCGTCAGTCCCACCAGAAGCTTTCTTT; CDR3 protein: CASSEASVPPEAFF
CDR3 length: 14; D gene: TRBD1; V gene: TRBV10-3; J gene: TRBJ1-2; clone size: NA; CDR3 DNA: TGTGCCATCAGTGCCCCGGACAGGGGTGGCGGCTACACCTTC; CDR3 protein: CAISAPDRGGGYTF
CDR3 length: 13; D gene: NA; V gene: TRBV30; J gene: TRBJ2-5; clone size: few; CDR3 DNA: TGTGCCTGGAGTGTACGGACTCGAGAGACCCAGTACTTC; CDR3 protein: CAWSVRTRETQYF
CDR3 length: 16; D gene: TRBD1; V gene: TRBV6-5; J gene: TRBJ1-6; clone size: NA; CDR3 DNA: TGTGCCAGCAGTTACGAGATGACAGGGAGAAATTCACCCCTCCACTTT; CDR3 protein: CASSYEMTGRNSPLHF
CDR3 length: 14; D gene: NA; V gene: TRBV4-2; J gene: TRBJ1-2; clone size: NA; CDR3 DNA: TGTGCCAGCAGCCAAGACAGTCCTAACTATGGCTACACCTTC; CDR3 protein: CASSQDSPNYGYTF
CDR3 length: 13; D gene: TRBD1; V gene: TRBV28; J gene: TRBJ1-2; clone size: NA; CDR3 DNA: TGTGCCAGCAGTTTAAGAGGGGGCGATAGCTACACCTTC; CDR3 protein: CASSLRGGDSYTF
CDR3 length: 15; D gene: NA; V gene: TRBV6-8; J gene: TRBJ2-3; clone size: NA; CDR3 DNA: TGTGCCAGCAGTTACTCAGGCGGGCCAACAGATACGCAGTATTTT; CDR3 protein: CASSYSGGPTDTQYF
CDR3 length: 17; D gene: NA; V gene: TRBV5-1; J gene: TRBJ2-7; clone size: once; CDR3 DNA: TGCGCCAGCAGCTTGGCCGGATCTCCCGGGGGTTCCTACGAGCAGTACTTC; CDR3 protein: CASSLAGSPGGSYEQYF
CDR3 length: 17; D gene: NA; V gene: TRBV10-3; J gene: TRBJ1-1; clone size: NA; CDR3 DNA: TGTGCCATCAGTGTATCCGGGACAAGAAACCAGAACACTGAAGCTTTCTTT; CDR3 protein: CAISVSGTRNQNTEAFF
CDR3 length: 12; D gene: NA; V gene: TRBV5-1; J gene: TRBJ1-1; clone size: few; CDR3 DNA: TGCGCCAGCGAGGGGGAGAACACTGAAGCTTTCTTT; CDR3 protein: CASEGENTEAFF
CDR3 length: 15; D gene: TRBD2; V gene: TRBV2; J gene: TRBJ2-1; clone size: few; CDR3 DNA: TGTGCCAGCAAGAGTACTAGCGGGGGTAACAATGAGCAGTTCTTC; CDR3 protein: CASKSTSGGNNEQFF
CDR3 length: 15; D gene: TRBD2; V gene: TRBV29-1; J gene: TRBJ2-3; clone size: NA; CDR3 DNA: TGCAGCGTTAAGGGACTAGCGAGGGGTTCAGATACGCAGTATTTT; CDR3 protein: CSVKGLARGSDTQYF
CDR3 length: 14; D gene: NA; V gene: TRBV5-5; J gene: TRBJ1-6; clone size: NA; CDR3 DNA: TGTGCCAGCAGCTTGGTGGGGGGTGGTTCACCCCTCCACTTT; CDR3 protein: CASSLVGGGSPLHF
CDR3 length: 15; D gene: TRBD1; V gene: TRBV9; J gene: TRBJ2-2; clone size: NA; CDR3 DNA: TGTGCCAGCAGTCCTACAGGGGTAAACACCGGGGAGCTGTTTTTT; CDR3 protein: CASSPTGVNTGELFF
CDR3 length: 14; D gene: TRBD1; V gene: TRBV7-9; J gene: TRBJ1-2; clone size: NA; CDR3 DNA: TGCGCCAGCAGCGCAGGGGGAATAGTCTATGGCTACACCTTC; CDR3 protein: CASSAGGIVYGYTF
CDR3 length: 14; D gene: NA; V gene: TRBV2; J gene: TRBJ1-3; clone size: NA; CDR3 DNA: TGTGCCAGCAGTCGAGGGGGACCTGGAAACACCATATATTTT; CDR3 protein: CASSRGGPGNTIYF
CDR3 length: 14; D gene: NA; V gene: TRBV19; J gene: TRBJ2-3; clone size: NA; CDR3 DNA: TGTGCCAGTTCCCCCACTTTTGAGGGTGATACGCAGTATTTT; CDR3 protein: CASSPTFEGDTQYF
CDR3 length: 14; D gene: NA; V gene: TRBV7-6; J gene: TRBJ2-2; clone size: NA; CDR3 DNA: TGTGCCAGCTCGGGAAGGGCGAATGGCGGGGAGCTGTTTTTT; CDR3 protein: CASSGRANGGELFF